The present entry profiles one TCR beta chain with its context. Germline is not matched at one junction end, which may reflect a read error. PCR used 60 Vbeta primers and 13 Jbeta primers. Only in-frame clones appear in the TCRdb table, and some are missing; sequencing was by immunoSEQ multiplex PCR. This table has under 150,000 clones, about 77% appearing once. This entry comes from a study of cytomegalovirus exposure and HLA in healthy donors. Germline CDR1 LNHDA, CDR2 SQIVND (reference sequence). CDR3 length equals 15 residues. This receptor was identified in a woman aged 25 to 39 in good health and CMV-seropositive. This chain uses TRBV19 with TRBJ2-1; TRBD2 matches at 7 bases. Material: PBMCs. Written as DNA, the CDR3 is TGTGCCGGTAGCTCGGGAGGCAACTCCTACAATGAGCAGTTCTTC. Translation: CAGSSGGNSYNEQFF.